This T cell receptor (beta chain) was sequenced in a study of long-term antiretroviral therapy in people with HIV. They ran version v3.0 of the immunoSEQ assay at survey level. The sequencing target was about 35,000-55,000 T-cell genomes per sample. Only in-frame clones appear in the TCRdb table, and some are missing; sequencing was by immunoSEQ multiplex PCR. The table shows 25,000 to 35,000 clones, with 75% to 90% occurring only once. With regard to this clone: Its antigen is still unknown.

CDR1 is MNHNY and CDR2 is SVGAGI in the germline V gene (reference sequence). The CDR3 length is 13 residues. Trimming took off 10 bases at V and 1 base at J, with 10 bases between the two ends. The study's findings and limits: Transplant-donor-level diversity was not reached after ART, though diversity increased. Relative to control repertoires, HIV repertoires exhibited narrower CDR3 length ranges.

The sequencing used unsorted PBMCs, collected approximately 5 years before starting antiretroviral therapy. The source of this sequence is a man in his fifties with HIV. The rearrangement joins TRBV6-6 to TRBJ2-2; D is undetermined. The chain's CDR3 is CATNARNTGELFF. The CDR3, as DNA: TGTGCCACAAACGCCAGGAACACCGGGGAGCTGTTTTTT.